This T cell receptor beta chain was recovered during a study of shared clonotypes between healthy human individuals. This clone was seen more than once but under ten times. Assay: immunoSEQ multiplex PCR; the TCRdb copy retains only in-frame clones and omits some. In the table there are some 510,000 clones, approximately 79% of which are singletons. This clonotype originated in a woman between 40 and 55 years old in good health. Some clones in this sample may be carry-over from other donors' samples. Sequenced material: PBMCs.

The CDR3 spells CASSANRGGNYGYTF. CDR3 DNA sequence: TGTGCCAGCAGCGCAAACAGGGGAGGGAACTATGGCTACACCTTC. The gene calls are TRBV9 and TRBJ1-2; 7 nucleotides agree with TRBD1. Germline values: CDR1 SGDLS, CDR2 YYNGEE. The CDR3 has 15 amino acids. The J segment lost 2 bases and the V segment lost 3 bases, leaving 7 bases of the junction unmatched.